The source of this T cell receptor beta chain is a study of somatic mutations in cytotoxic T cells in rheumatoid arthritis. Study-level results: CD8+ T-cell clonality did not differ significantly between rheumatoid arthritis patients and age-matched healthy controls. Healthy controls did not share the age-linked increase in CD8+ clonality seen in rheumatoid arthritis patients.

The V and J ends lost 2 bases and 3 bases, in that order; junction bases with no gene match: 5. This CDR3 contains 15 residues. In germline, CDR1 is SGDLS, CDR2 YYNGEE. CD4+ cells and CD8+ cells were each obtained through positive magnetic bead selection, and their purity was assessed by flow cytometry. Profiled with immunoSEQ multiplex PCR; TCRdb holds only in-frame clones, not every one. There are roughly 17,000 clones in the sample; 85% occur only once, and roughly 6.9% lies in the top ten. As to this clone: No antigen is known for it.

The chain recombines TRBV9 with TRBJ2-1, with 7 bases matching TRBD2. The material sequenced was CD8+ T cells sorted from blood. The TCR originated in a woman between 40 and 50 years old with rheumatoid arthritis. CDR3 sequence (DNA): TGTGCCAGCAGCGTTAGCGGGCCGAACTACAATGAGCAGTTCTTC. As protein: CASSVSGPNYNEQFF.